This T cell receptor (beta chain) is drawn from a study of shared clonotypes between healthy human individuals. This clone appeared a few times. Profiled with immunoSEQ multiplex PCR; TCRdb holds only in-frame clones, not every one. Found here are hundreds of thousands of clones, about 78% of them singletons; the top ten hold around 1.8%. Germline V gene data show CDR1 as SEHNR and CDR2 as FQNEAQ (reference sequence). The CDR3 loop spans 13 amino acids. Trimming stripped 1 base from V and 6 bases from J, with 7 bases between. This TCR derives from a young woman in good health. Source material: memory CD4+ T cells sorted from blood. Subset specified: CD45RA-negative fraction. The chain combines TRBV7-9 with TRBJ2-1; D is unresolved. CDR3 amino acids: CASSLGVSNEQFF. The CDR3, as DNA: TGTGCCAGCAGCTTAGGAGTATCCAATGAGCAGTTCTTC.